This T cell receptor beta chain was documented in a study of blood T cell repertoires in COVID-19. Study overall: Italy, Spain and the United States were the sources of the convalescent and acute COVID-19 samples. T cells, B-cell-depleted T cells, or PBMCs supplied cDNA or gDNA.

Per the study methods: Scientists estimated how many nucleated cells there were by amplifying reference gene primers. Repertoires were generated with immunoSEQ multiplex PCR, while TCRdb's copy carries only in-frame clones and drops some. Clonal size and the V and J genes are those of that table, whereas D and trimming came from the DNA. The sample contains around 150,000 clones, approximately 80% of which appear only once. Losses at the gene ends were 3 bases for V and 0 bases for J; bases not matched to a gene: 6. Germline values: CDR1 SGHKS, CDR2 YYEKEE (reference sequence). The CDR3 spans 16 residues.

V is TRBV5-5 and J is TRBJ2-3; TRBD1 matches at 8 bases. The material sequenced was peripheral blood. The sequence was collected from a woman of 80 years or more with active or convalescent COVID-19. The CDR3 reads CASSSPGQVSTDTQYF. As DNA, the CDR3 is TGTGCCAGCAGCTCGCCGGGACAGGTTAGCACAGATACGCAGTATTTT.